The 4 T cell receptor beta chains in this list originate from one sample, sequenced in a study of blood T cell repertoires in COVID-19. This table comes from immunoSEQ multiplex PCR, and its TCRdb copy is limited to in-frame clones, with some not included. The sample lists 150,000 to 200,000 clones; roughly 79% were seen once. The sample was peripheral blood. These receptor sequences come from a woman aged 80 or older with COVID-19, enrolled during active disease.

This clone was counted only a few times. This chain uses TRBV28 with TRBJ2-1, with 9 bases lining up with TRBD2. This CDR3 region has 15 residues. Trimming took 8 bases from V and 10 from J; bases not matched to a gene: 15. Germline lookup yields CDR1 MDHEN and CDR2 SYDVKM. CDR3 bases: TGTGCCAGCGGCGAAGGACTAGCGTTCGCATGGGAGCAGTTCTTC. Its translation is CASGEGLAFAWEQFF. Using reference TRBV28 and TRBJ2-1 for the parts outside the CDR3, the full variable domain is DVKVTQSSRYLVKRTGEKVFLECVQDMDHENMFWYRQDPGLGLRLIYFSYDVKMKEKGDIPEGYSVSREKKERFSLILESASTNQTSMYLCASGEGLAFAWEQFFGPGTRLTVL.

The chain is built from TRBV11-3 and TRBJ1-1, with 7 nucleotides matching TRBD1. CDR1 is SGHNT, CDR2 YENEEA, per germline. The CDR3 length is 15 residues. J lost 5 bases, V lost 5 bases, and 11 bases had no gene match. The DNA for the CDR3 is TGTGCCAGCAGCACCGCAACAGGGGTAGGGACTGAAGCTTTCTTT. This sequence encodes CASSTATGVGTEAFF.

This clone was counted a single time. The chain has TRBV19 and TRBJ2-7; the match to TRBD2 covers 9 bases. Germline assignment: CDR1 LNHDA and CDR2 SQIVND (reference sequence). The junction had 11 bases not matched to a gene; V was cut back by 4 bases and J by 4 bases. The CDR3 consists of 16 residues. The CDR3 here is CASSRTAASGIYEQYF. The CDR3 DNA is TGTGCCAGTAGTAGGACGGCGGCTAGCGGGATTTACGAGCAGTACTTC.

This sequence joins TRBV19 and TRBJ1-1; D not resolved. With 1 base removed from V and 1 base from J, the gap between germline ends came to 7 bases. This CDR3 has 14 amino acids. The germline V gene encodes CDR1 LNHDA and CDR2 SQIVND (reference sequence). The CDR3 loop is CASSIGTANTEAFF. Here the CDR3 DNA reads TGTGCCAGTAGTATAGGTACAGCGAACACTGAAGCTTTCTTT.